Presented here are 13 T cell receptor beta chains from one specimen sequenced in a study of beta chain features in type 1 diabetes. The sequenced template was cDNA made from the entire isolated RNA. Profiled with immunoSEQ multiplex PCR; TCRdb holds only in-frame clones, not every one. This table holds a few hundred thousand clones, around 15% found once. Sequenced sample: central memory CD4+ T cells from blood. These receptors were taken from a man aged 25-45 years in good health.

Notes on this clone: Just one base apart from a much larger clone, this may be a read error. At the DNA level, this CDR3 is encoded by other sequences in the same sample as well. The rearrangement links TRBV5-4 to TRBJ1-1; no definite D call. This CDR3 has 11 residues. CDR1 and CDR2 (germline): SGHNT, YYREEE (reference sequence). The germline V and J ends were trimmed by 4 bases and 1 base, with 2 bases remaining between them. In DNA, the CDR3 is TGTGCCAGCAGCCGGAACACTGAAGCTTTCTTT. It specifies CASSRNTEAFF.

This clone turned up a few times. This chain joins TRBV5-8 and TRBJ1-5; D gene unclear. V was cut by 3 bases and J by 11 bases, with 9 bases left in between. Per the germline V gene, CDR1 is SGHTS and CDR2 is YDEGEE. The CDR3 has 11 residues. The CDR3 region is CASSSGIAQHF. Here the CDR3 DNA reads TGTGCCAGCAGCTCGGGGATAGCCCAGCATTTT.

The chain recombines TRBV10-1 with TRBJ1-2; 7 bases fit TRBD1. CDR3 length: 14 residues. Unmatched junction bases numbered 11, after V lost 6 bases and J lost 7 bases. Germline-derived CDR1 and CDR2 are WNHNN and SYGVQD (reference sequence). As DNA, the CDR3 is TGCGCCAGCAGCCAGGGGGGGAGGGATTGTGGCTACACCTTC. It codes for CASSQGGRDCGYTF.

This clone was seen more than once but under ten times. V usage is TRBV6-5 and J usage is TRBJ2-2, with TRBD2 as a possible D gene (6 bases). The V end was cut by 2 bases, the J end by 6 bases, with 10 bases between. The CDR3 loop spans 14 amino acids. CDR1 is MNHEY, CDR2 SVGAGI, per germline. The CDR3 sequence: CASSYDREAGELFF. Written as DNA, the CDR3 is TGTGCCAGCAGTTACGATAGGGAGGCCGGGGAGCTGTTTTTT.

CDR3 amino acids: CAISDLGANDGYTF. In DNA, the CDR3 is TGTGCCATCAGTGATTTAGGGGCGAACGATGGCTACACCTTC. The chain employs TRBV10-3 and TRBJ1-2; maybe TRBD1 (5 bases). This CDR3 spans 14 amino acids. Trimming left V 3 bases short and J 6 bases short, with 14 bases between. The germline V gene encodes CDR1 ENHRY and CDR2 SYGVKD.

V and J are TRBV9 and TRBJ2-2, with a possible D match to TRBD1 (5 bases). The CDR3 extends over 16 amino acids. Trimming took off 0 bases at V and 0 bases at J, with 9 bases between the two ends. CDR1 and CDR2 (germline): SGDLS, YYNGEE. CDR3 sequence reads: CASSVVGATNTGELFF. The CDR3 region has the DNA TGTGCCAGCAGCGTAGTTGGGGCCACGAACACCGGGGAGCTGTTTTTT.

This clone was picked up many times. This rearrangement joins TRBV2 to TRBJ2-7, with D perhaps TRBD1 or TRBD2 (6 bases each). The CDR3 sequence is 13 residues long. Trimming cost V 8 bases and J 2 bases, with 13 bases left between them. The germline gives CDR1 SNHLY, CDR2 FYNNEI. CDR3 nucleotide sequence: TGTGCCAGCGGAGGGACATCCCCCTACGAGCAGTACGTC. Translating it yields CASGGTSPYEQYV.

The chain recombines TRBV5-6 with TRBJ1-5; D gene ambiguous. Trimming removed 0 bases from V and 5 bases from J, with 15 bases in between. The CDR3 has 16 residues. Germline V gene lookup returns CDR1 SGHDT and CDR2 YYEEEE. CDR3 loop: CASSLGLQERDQPQHF. The CDR3 nucleotides read TGTGCCAGCAGCTTGGGACTTCAAGAACGGGATCAGCCCCAGCATTTT.

This clone occurred a few times. The CDR3 loop is CASSEGAGGPETQYF. CDR3 coding DNA: TGTGCCAGCAGTGAAGGCGCGGGAGGTCCAGAGACCCAGTACTTC. The chain couples TRBV2 to TRBJ2-5; 8 positions agree with TRBD2. This CDR3 spans 15 amino acids. V lost 1 base and J lost 4; bases outside the gene matches: 5. Per the germline V gene, CDR1 is SNHLY and CDR2 is FYNNEI.

This clone was picked up a small number of times. The gene calls are TRBV9 and TRBJ2-5; 8 nucleotides agree with TRBD2. The CDR3 has 14 residues. The J segment lost 2 bases and the V segment lost 3 bases, leaving 3 bases of the junction unmatched. Looked up from germline, CDR1 is SGDLS and CDR2 is YYNGEE. Here the CDR3 DNA reads TGTGCCAGCAGCGCGGGGGGGTGGCAAGAGACCCAGTACTTC. Translation: CASSAGGWQETQYF.

There are a few counts of this clone. The chain recombines TRBV6-1 with TRBJ2-5, with 9 bases matching TRBD1. The J call is doubtful: the DNA matches TRBJ2-7 better. CDR1 is MNHNS and CDR2 is SASEGT in the germline V gene. This CDR3 has 13 residues. Here the CDR3 reads CASSAGTGFEQYF. CDR3 sequence (DNA): TGTGCCAGCAGCGCCGGGACAGGGTTCGAGCAGTACTTC.

This chain uses TRBV27 with TRBJ1-6; D unresolved. This CDR3 comprises 13 residues. V dropped 5 bases and J dropped 10 bases, with 12 bases sitting between them. Germline V gives CDR1 MNHEY, CDR2 SMNVEV (reference sequence). The CDR3 reads CASSTHGGSPLHF. CDR3 nucleotide sequence: TGTGCCAGCAGTACCCACGGAGGCTCACCCCTCCACTTT.

The table lists this clone with many counts. The chain carries TRBV5-4 and TRBJ2-1; 7 bases agree with TRBD2. Germline loops: CDR1 SGHNT, CDR2 YYREEE (reference sequence). The CDR3 has 14 residues. The junction had 3 bases not matched to a gene; V was cut back by 1 base and J by 5 bases. The CDR3 here is CASSLNLADNEQFF. Written as DNA, the CDR3 is TGTGCCAGCAGCTTGAACCTAGCGGACAATGAGCAGTTCTTC.